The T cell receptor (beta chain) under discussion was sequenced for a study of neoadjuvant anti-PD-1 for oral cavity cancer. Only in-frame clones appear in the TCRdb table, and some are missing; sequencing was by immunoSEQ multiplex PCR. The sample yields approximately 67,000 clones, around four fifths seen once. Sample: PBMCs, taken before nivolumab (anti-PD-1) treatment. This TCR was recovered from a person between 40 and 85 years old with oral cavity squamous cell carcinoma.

CDR3 coding DNA: TGCAGCGCGAGGATGGTACTGAACACTGAAGCTTTCTTT. Its protein product is CSARMVLNTEAFF. The V gene is TRBV29-1, the J gene TRBJ1-1, with D hard to call. V dropped 7 bases and J dropped 0 bases, with 12 bases sitting between them. Germline values: CDR1 SQVTM, CDR2 ANQGSEA. The CDR3 extends over 13 amino acids.